The rows below give T cell receptor beta chains drawn from one sample of a study of shared clonotypes between healthy human individuals. Sequenced by immunoSEQ multiplex PCR; TCRdb stores in-frame clones only, minus some. The profile shows around 2.3 million clones, nearly 97% of them singletons. Sequencing input: naive CD4+ T cells sorted from blood. The receptors were sampled from a man younger than 35 in good health. The CDR3 runs from the conserved cysteine through the conserved F or W. Fields, in order: CDR3 DNA, CDR3 protein, J gene, V gene, D gene, clone size. A D gene is named only where the DNA matches it firmly. Clone size, where shown, is once, few, many, or a class for clones that have expanded.

TGCAGCGTTGGGAAGGGAGGGCGCACCGGGGAGCTGTTTTTT CSVGKGGRTGELFF TRBJ2-2 TRBV29-1 TRBD2 NA
TGCGCCAGCAGCGGGGGAGGGACCCAGTACTTC CASSGGGTQYF TRBJ2-5 TRBV5-1 NA NA
TGTGCCATCAGTGAGGTGTCGGCCAGCACAGATACGCAGTATTTT CAISEVSASTDTQYF TRBJ2-3 TRBV10-3 NA NA
TGCGCCAGCAGCCAGGAACCGGGTCCATGGGGGACCCAGTACTTC CASSQEPGPWGTQYF TRBJ2-5 TRBV4-1 NA NA
TGTGCCAGCAGTTACCTGAGCAATCAGCCCCAGCATTTT CASSYLSNQPQHF TRBJ1-5 TRBV27 NA once
TGCGCCAGCAGCGGGGTAGGGGGCACCGGGGAGCTGTTTTTT CASSGVGGTGELFF TRBJ2-2 TRBV4-1 NA NA
TGCGCCAGCAGCCAAGATCCGGGAATAGGACTAGCGGGAGGGTCGCCCTACGAGCAGTACTTC CASSQDPGIGLAGGSPYEQYF TRBJ2-7 TRBV4-3 TRBD2 NA
TGTGCCAGCAGCTTGGAACTAGCGACAGATACGCAGTATTTT CASSLELATDTQYF TRBJ2-3 TRBV5-4 TRBD2 NA
TGTGCCATCAGTGATTCGGACAGTTACGAGCAGTACTTC CAISDSDSYEQYF TRBJ2-7 TRBV10-3 NA NA
TGCGCCAGCAGCAGACCGGGACAGGGGGCGAACTATGGCTACACCTTC CASSRPGQGANYGYTF TRBJ1-2 TRBV5-1 TRBD1 NA
TGTGCCAGCAGCGCTTTCAGACAAGGGAACACAGATACGCAGTATTTT CASSAFRQGNTDTQYF TRBJ2-3 TRBV9 NA NA
TGTGCCATCAGTGGAGATATTAACTATGGCTACACCTTC CAISGDINYGYTF TRBJ1-2 TRBV10-3 NA NA
TGCGCCACCCGCTACGGAGAGGGGGTTTACAATGAGCAGTTCTTC CATRYGEGVYNEQFF TRBJ2-1 TRBV5-1 NA NA
TGTGCCAGCAGCCATCCTAAGGGAGAGGAGACCCAGTACTTC CASSHPKGEETQYF TRBJ2-5 TRBV5-4 NA NA
TGTGCCAGTAGTATAGGGGGACAGGGTGGCCAGCCCCAGCATTTT CASSIGGQGGQPQHF TRBJ1-5 TRBV19 TRBD1 NA
TGTGCCAGCAGCTTAGCCTTCTCAACTAATGAAAAACTGTTTTTT CASSLAFSTNEKLFF TRBJ1-4 TRBV7-9 NA NA
TGTGCCAGCAGTTACGAGACGGGGCGCAGAGCTTTCTTT CASSYETGRRAFF TRBJ1-1 TRBV6-6 NA NA
TGTGCCAGCAGTGAGTCACACATTAATGAAAAACTGTTTTTT CASSESHINEKLFF TRBJ1-4 TRBV6-1 NA once
TGCAGCGCTTTCGGACAGTATGGCTACACCTTC CSAFGQYGYTF TRBJ1-2 TRBV29-1 NA NA
TGTGCCAGCAGTTTATCGGGTGGTGAGCAGTTCTTC CASSLSGGEQFF TRBJ2-1 TRBV28 NA NA
TGTGCCAGTAGTATAACAGAAGGGAGCTATGGCTACACCTTC CASSITEGSYGYTF TRBJ1-2 TRBV19 NA NA
TGCGCCAGCAGCCCCGGACTAGCGGGGGGACGAGCGACCCAGTACTTC CASSPGLAGGRATQYF TRBJ2-5 TRBV5-1 TRBD2 NA
TGTGCCAGCAGCCTACAGGGAGTTAGCAATCAGCCCCAGCATTTT CASSLQGVSNQPQHF TRBJ1-5 TRBV5-4 NA NA
TGCGCCAGCACGGACAGTCTCACAGATACGCAGTATTTT CASTDSLTDTQYF TRBJ2-3 TRBV5-1 NA NA
TGTGCCAGTAGCCGACAGGAATCCTACGAGCAGTACTTC CASSRQESYEQYF TRBJ2-7 TRBV19 NA NA
TGTGCCAGCAGCTTAGCAGGGTCCACACCCCAGCATTTT CASSLAGSTPQHF TRBJ1-5 TRBV7-2 NA NA
TGTGCCATCGGTGGGGGGGCCCCATCATTCACAGATACGCAGTATTTT CAIGGGAPSFTDTQYF TRBJ2-3 TRBV10-3 NA NA
TGTGCCAGCAGTTACGTTGGGTCTGGGGCCAACGTCCTGACTTTC CASSYVGSGANVLTF TRBJ2-6 TRBV6-5 NA NA
TGTGCCAGCAGCTCACTCCGGGACAGGGTTAACTATGGCTACACCTTC CASSSLRDRVNYGYTF TRBJ1-2 TRBV11-2 TRBD1 NA
TGTGCCAGCAGCAGAGAAGGGGGTCGAGAGACCCAGTACTTC CASSREGGRETQYF TRBJ2-5 TRBV5-6 NA NA
TGTGCCAGCAGCCCGACAGGACTAGCGGGAGGCGAGCAGTACTTC CASSPTGLAGGEQYF TRBJ2-7 TRBV7-2 TRBD2 few
TGTGCCAGCAGTACCACGTCGAAGCCCCAGCATTTT CASSTTSKPQHF TRBJ1-5 TRBV28 NA NA
TGTGCCAGCATCCGGACTAGCGGAGCCTACGAGCAGTACTTC CASIRTSGAYEQYF TRBJ2-7 TRBV6-5 TRBD2 NA
TGTGCCAGCAGTCTAGGGGGTATTGGAAACACCATATATTTT CASSLGGIGNTIYF TRBJ1-3 TRBV28 NA NA
TGTGCCAGCAGCCCCAGGTTTGGGGCTAATGAAAAACTGTTTTTT CASSPRFGANEKLFF TRBJ1-4 TRBV9 NA NA
TGTGCCAGCTCACTTCCTACGGGGTACAATGAGCAGTTCTTC CASSLPTGYNEQFF TRBJ2-1 TRBV18 NA NA
TGTGCCAGCAGGGGTGGCGGCTACACCTTC CASRGGGYTF TRBJ1-2 TRBV28 NA NA
TGTGCCAGCAGTTTATACGGGGGCACAGATACGCAGTATTTT CASSLYGGTDTQYF TRBJ2-3 TRBV28 NA NA
TGTGCCAGCAGCTTAGGAAGGCAGGGGGCCTATTCACCCCTCCACTTT CASSLGRQGAYSPLHF TRBJ1-6 TRBV7-2 TRBD1 few
TGCGCCAGCAGGTCGACCGGGGACAATGAGCAGTTCTTC CASRSTGDNEQFF TRBJ2-1 TRBV5-1 NA NA
TGTGCCAGCAGCCCTCTCCTGACAGGGTTTGGAGAGACCCAGTACTTC CASSPLLTGFGETQYF TRBJ2-5 TRBV5-8 TRBD1 NA